The T cell receptor (beta chain) under discussion was sequenced for a study of blood T cells in healthy people across ages. In its sample, this clonotype was seen many times. Its antigen is currently unknown. Isolated per sample were at least 6.5 million PBMCs. Regarding the study as a whole: Donors of long life had a larger count of naive CD4+ cells and greater diversity than aged donors. Unknown donor CMV status possibly confounded expanded clonotype changes. A roughly linear age-dependent decrease characterized TCR beta diversity per million T cells.

Then a second PCR, running about 6 to 12 cycles, was carried out with a sample-barcoded 5' primer and a J-beta primer mix. TCRdb independently ran MiXCR on the 5' RACE reads; one entry per CDR3 protein. The sample holds about 680,000 distinct CDR3 sequences; roughly 50% are singletons and the top ten take around a third. Per the germline V gene, CDR1 is SQVTM and CDR2 is ANQGSEA. This CDR3 spans 13 amino acids. With 7 bases removed from V and 0 bases from J, the gap between germline ends came to 13 bases. The TCR sequence derives from a woman aged 55-69 years in good health. The chain uses TRBV29-1 and TRBJ2-7; D is possibly TRBD1 (5 bases). The sequenced material came from blood. CDR3 protein: CSAQTESSYEQYF. CDR3 DNA sequence: TGCAGCGCCCAGACAGAGAGCTCCTACGAGCAGTACTTC.